This T cell receptor (beta chain) is drawn from a study of T cells in tuberculosis. Study context: T cells were selected with CD1B tetramers loaded with glucose monomycolate.

Here immunoSEQ multiplex PCR was the method, and the copy in TCRdb shows in-frame clones only, minus some. Of some 40,000 clones detected, 95% appear once; the ten largest clones hold about 3.7%. Points from the study as a whole: Smaller distances to GMM-specific TCRs suggested their expansion in active tuberculosis.

Deletions cut 2 bases from V and 6 bases from J, with 11 bases between. Germline assignment: CDR1 LGHNA and CDR2 YNFKEQ. This CDR3 has 15 amino acids. As regards this clone: As yet, its antigen is unknown.

Unsorted cryopreserved PBMC were sequenced, averaging roughly 100,000 T cells per clinical donor. Sample: PBMCs. The receptor was isolated from a donor aged 5 to 30 with latent tuberculosis or without tuberculosis infection. The chain uses TRBV4-2 and TRBJ1-6; D remains unclear. The CDR3 spells CASSQRSESNSPLHF. The CDR3 DNA sequence: TGTGCCAGCAGCCAAAGGTCGGAGAGTAATTCACCCCTCCACTTT.